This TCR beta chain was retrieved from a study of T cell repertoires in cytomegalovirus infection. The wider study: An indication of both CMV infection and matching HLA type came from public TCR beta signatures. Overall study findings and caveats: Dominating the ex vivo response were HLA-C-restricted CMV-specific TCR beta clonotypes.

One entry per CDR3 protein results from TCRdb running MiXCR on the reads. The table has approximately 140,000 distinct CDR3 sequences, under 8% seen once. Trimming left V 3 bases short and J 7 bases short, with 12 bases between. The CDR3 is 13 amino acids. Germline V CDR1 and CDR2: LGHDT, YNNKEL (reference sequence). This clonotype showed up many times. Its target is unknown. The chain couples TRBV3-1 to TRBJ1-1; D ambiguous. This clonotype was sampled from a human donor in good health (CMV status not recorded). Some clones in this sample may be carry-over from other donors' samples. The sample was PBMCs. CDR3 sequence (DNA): TGTGCCAGCAGCCACTTAAGGGCTGGTGAAGCTTTCTTT. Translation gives CASSHLRAGEAFF.